This T cell receptor (beta chain) was retrieved from a study of vaccination effects on CD4 cells after COVID-19. About the research overall: Subjects were given two BNT162b2 or mRNA-1273 vaccine doses.

This CDR3 has 15 residues. V gave up 0 bases and J gave up 2 bases; unmatched junction bases: 3. Looked up from germline, CDR1 is SGHVS and CDR2 is FQNEAQ. With the ViraFEST assay, the study expanded antigen-specific CD4+ T cells using viral peptide pools, then sequenced them. Following culture for approximately ten days, CD4+ T cells were isolated. The vaccine recipients had no prior SARS-CoV-2 infection, with negative nucleocapsid antibodies. A remark on this clone: Its target is unknown.

The table came from immunoSEQ multiplex PCR; TCRdb's copy has only in-frame clones and leaves some out. Of tens of thousands of clones listed, around 76% were seen once; the top ten hold 4%. The sequenced sample was CD4+ T cells from PBMCs cultured with HCoV-OC43 spike peptides, obtained before COVID-19 vaccination. The sample's subset: HCoV-OC43 spike overlapping peptide pool stimulation. This TCR was sampled from a human donor who received a COVID-19 vaccine. V and J are TRBV7-8 and TRBJ1-2; 7 nucleotides match TRBD1. The CDR3 loop is CASSLATTGNYGYTF. In DNA, the CDR3 is TGTGCCAGCAGCTTAGCAACGACAGGGAACTATGGCTACACCTTC.